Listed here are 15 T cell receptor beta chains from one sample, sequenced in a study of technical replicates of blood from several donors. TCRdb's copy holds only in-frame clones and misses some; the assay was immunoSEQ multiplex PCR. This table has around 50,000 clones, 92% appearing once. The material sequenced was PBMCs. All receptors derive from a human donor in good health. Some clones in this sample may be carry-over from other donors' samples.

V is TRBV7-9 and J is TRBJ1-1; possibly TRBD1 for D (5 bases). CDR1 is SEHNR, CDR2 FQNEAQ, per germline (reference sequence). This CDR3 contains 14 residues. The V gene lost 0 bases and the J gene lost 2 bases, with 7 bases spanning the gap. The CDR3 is CASSLAGPNTEAFF. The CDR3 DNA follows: TGTGCCAGCAGCTTAGCGGGGCCTAACACTGAAGCTTTCTTT.

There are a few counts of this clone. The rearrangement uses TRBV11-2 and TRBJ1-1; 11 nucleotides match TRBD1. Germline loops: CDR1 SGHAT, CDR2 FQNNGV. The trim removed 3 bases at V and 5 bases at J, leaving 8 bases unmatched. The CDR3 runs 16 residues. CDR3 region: CASSLGTGGRRTEAFF. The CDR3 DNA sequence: TGTGCCAGCAGCTTGGGGACAGGGGGAAGAAGAACTGAAGCTTTCTTT.

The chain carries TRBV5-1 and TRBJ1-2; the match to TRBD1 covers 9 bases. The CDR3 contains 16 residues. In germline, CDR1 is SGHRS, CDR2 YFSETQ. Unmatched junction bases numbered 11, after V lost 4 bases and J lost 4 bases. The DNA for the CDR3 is TGCGCCAGCAGCGGTGGACAGGGGTTAGGGGCCTATGGCTACACCTTC. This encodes CASSGGQGLGAYGYTF.

Here the CDR3 reads CASSSSTGGTGEQYF. The CDR3 DNA reads TGCGCCAGCAGCTCCTCGACAGGGGGGACGGGGGAGCAGTACTTC. The chain is built from TRBV5-1 and TRBJ2-7; TRBD1 aligns across 9 bases. CDR1 is SGHRS, CDR2 YFSETQ, per germline. J lost 7 bases, V lost 3 bases, and 11 bases had no gene match. This CDR3 has 15 amino acids. Full variable domain (remainder filled in from reference TRBV5-1 and TRBJ2-7): KAGVTQTPRYLIKTRGQQVTLSCSPISGHRSVSWYQQTPGQGLQFLFEYFSETQRNKGNFPGRFSGRQFSNSRSEMNVSTLELGDSALYLCASSSSTGGTGEQYFGPGTRLTVT.

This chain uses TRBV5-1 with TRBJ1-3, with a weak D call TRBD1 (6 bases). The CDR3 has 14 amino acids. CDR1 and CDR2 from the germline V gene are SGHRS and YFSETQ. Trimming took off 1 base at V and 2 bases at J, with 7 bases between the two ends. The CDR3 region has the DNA TGCGCCAGCAGCTTGTCAGGGGCTGGAAACACCATATATTTT. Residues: CASSLSGAGNTIYF.

The CDR3: CASIFRGRYEQYF. The CDR3 bases are TGCGCCAGTATATTCAGGGGGAGGTACGAGCAGTACTTC. V usage is TRBV10-1 and J usage is TRBJ2-7, with a tentative D call TRBD1 (7 bases). The CDR3 has 13 residues. Germline CDR1 WNHNN, CDR2 SYGVQD (reference sequence). Trimming left V 9 bases short and J 4 bases short, with 16 bases between.

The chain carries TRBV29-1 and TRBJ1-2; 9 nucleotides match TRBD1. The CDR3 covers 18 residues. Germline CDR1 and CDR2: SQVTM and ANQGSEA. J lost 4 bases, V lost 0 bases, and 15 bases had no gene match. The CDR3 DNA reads TGCAGCGTTGAAGATCCCAGGACAGGGGACACTCCGGGCTATGGCTACACCTTC. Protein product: CSVEDPRTGDTPGYGYTF.

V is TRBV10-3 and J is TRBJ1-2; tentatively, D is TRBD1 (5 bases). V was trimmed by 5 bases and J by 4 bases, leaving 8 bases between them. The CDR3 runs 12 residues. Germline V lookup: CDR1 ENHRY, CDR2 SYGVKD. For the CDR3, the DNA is TGTGCCATCAGTTCTGACAGCTATGGCTACACCTTC. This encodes CAISSDSYGYTF.

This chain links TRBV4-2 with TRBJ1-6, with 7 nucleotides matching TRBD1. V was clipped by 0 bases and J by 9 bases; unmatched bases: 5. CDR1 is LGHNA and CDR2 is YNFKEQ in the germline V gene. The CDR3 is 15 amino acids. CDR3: CASSQEGQLFSPLHF. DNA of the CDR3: TGTGCCAGCAGCCAAGAGGGACAGCTATTTTCACCCCTCCACTTT.

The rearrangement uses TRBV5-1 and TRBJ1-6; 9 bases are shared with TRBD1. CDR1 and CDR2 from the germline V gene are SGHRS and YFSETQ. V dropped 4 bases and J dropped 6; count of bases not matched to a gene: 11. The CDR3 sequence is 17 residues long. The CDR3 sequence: CASSQKDRGYFNSPLHF. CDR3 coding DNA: TGCGCCAGCAGCCAAAAAGACAGGGGGTATTTTAATTCACCCCTCCACTTT.

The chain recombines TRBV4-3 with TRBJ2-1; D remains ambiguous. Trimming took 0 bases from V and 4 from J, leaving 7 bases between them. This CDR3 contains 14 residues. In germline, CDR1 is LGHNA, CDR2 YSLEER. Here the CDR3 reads CASSQEAQYNEQFF. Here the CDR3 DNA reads TGCGCCAGCAGCCAAGAAGCCCAATACAATGAGCAGTTCTTC.

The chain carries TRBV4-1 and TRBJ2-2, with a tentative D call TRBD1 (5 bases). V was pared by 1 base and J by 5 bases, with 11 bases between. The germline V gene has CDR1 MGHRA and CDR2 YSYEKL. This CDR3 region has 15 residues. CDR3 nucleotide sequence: TGCGCCAGCAGCCAAGCTCCAGGGTTAACCGGGGAGCTGTTTTTT. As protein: CASSQAPGLTGELFF.

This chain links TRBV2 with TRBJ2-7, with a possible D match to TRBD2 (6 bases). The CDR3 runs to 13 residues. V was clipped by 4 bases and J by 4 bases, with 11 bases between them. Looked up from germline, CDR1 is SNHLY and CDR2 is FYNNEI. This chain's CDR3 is CASSAAGRYEQYF. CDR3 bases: TGTGCCAGCAGTGCGGCGGGACGGTACGAGCAGTACTTC.

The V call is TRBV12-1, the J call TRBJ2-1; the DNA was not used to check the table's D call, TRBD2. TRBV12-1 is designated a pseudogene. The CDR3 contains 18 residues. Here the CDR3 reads CASSFGVSAGSSYNEQFF. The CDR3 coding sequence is TGTGCCAGCAGCTTTGGTGTGTCGGCGGGCAGCTCCTACAATGAGCAGTTCTTC.

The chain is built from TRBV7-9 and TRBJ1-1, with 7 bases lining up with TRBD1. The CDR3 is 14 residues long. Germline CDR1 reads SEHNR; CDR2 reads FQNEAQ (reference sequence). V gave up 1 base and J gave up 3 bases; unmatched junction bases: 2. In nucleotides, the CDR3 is TGTGCCAGCAGCTTAGAGACAGGGTACACTGAAGCTTTCTTT. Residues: CASSLETGYTEAFF. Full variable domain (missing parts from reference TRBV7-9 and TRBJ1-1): DTGVSQNPRHKITKRGQNVTFRCDPISEHNRLYWYRQTLGQGPEFLTYFQNEAQLEKSRLLSDRFSAERPKGSFSTLEIQRTEQGDSAMYLCASSLETGYTEAFFGQGTRLTVV.